These T cell receptor beta chains were read from a single sample in a study of cytomegalovirus exposure and HLA in healthy donors. This table comes from immunoSEQ multiplex PCR, and its TCRdb copy is limited to in-frame clones, with some not included. This repertoire shows roughly 110,000 clones, around 75% found once; its top ten account for roughly 3%. Material: PBMCs. These receptors were obtained from a female donor in good health and CMV-seronegative. The CDR3 runs from the conserved cysteine through the conserved F or W. D genes are given only for firm matches. Size is stated for part of the rows, as once, few or many counts, or as a class when the clone is expanded.

V	D	J	size	CDR3	DNA
TRBV4-1	NA	TRBJ2-7	NA	CASSQAQEYEQYF	TGCGCCAGCAGCCAAGCACAGGAATACGAGCAGTACTTC
TRBV6-6	NA	TRBJ1-3	once	CASRLGQPISGNTIYF	TGTGCCAGCAGGCTTGGACAGCCGATCTCTGGAAACACCATATATTTT
TRBV29-1	NA	TRBJ2-3	NA	CSVFGSTDTQYF	TGCAGCGTTTTCGGGTCCACAGATACGCAGTATTTT
TRBV28	TRBD2	TRBJ2-7	NA	CASRLPAGNSYEQYF	TGTGCCAGCAGACTACCAGCGGGAAACTCCTACGAGCAGTACTTC
TRBV19	TRBD1	TRBJ1-2	NA	CASSNRQGGYGYTF	TGTGCCAGTAGTAACCGACAGGGCGGCTATGGCTACACCTTC
TRBV5-4	NA	TRBJ1-2	NA	CASSLYGVPMRGYTF	TGTGCCAGCAGCTTATACGGGGTCCCTATGCGAGGCTACACCTTC
TRBV5-4	TRBD2	TRBJ2-7	NA	CASSGGAGVYEQYF	TGTGCCAGCAGCGGAGGAGCGGGAGTTTACGAGCAGTACTTC
TRBV7-2	NA	TRBJ1-2	NA	CASSEGPGEDGYTF	TGTGCCAGCAGCGAGGGGCCGGGAGAGGATGGCTACACCTTC
TRBV7-9	NA	TRBJ2-3	NA	CASSPQLSGTDTQYF	TGTGCCAGCAGCCCTCAATTAAGCGGGACAGATACGCAGTATTTT
TRBV2	NA	TRBJ1-3	NA	CASSEEFSGNTIYF	TGTGCCAGCAGTGAGGAGTTCTCTGGAAACACCATATATTTT
TRBV19	TRBD2	TRBJ2-7	NA	CASTGGAYEQYF	TGTGCCAGTACGGGAGGCGCCTACGAGCAGTACTTC
TRBV7-6	TRBD2	TRBJ2-7	NA	CASSLGTSGREQYF	TGTGCCAGCAGCTTAGGGACTAGCGGGCGCGAGCAGTACTTC
TRBV30	TRBD1	TRBJ2-4	NA	CACRLGGGIQYF	TGTGCCTGCAGGCTAGGGGGCGGCATTCAGTACTTC
TRBV5-1	TRBD1	TRBJ1-2	NA	CASSLDGQGYGYTF	TGCGCCAGCAGCTTGGATGGACAGGGGTATGGCTACACCTTC
TRBV11-2	TRBD2	TRBJ2-7	few	CASSSSGGAYEQYF	TGTGCCAGCAGCTCTAGCGGGGGCGCCTACGAGCAGTACTTC
TRBV7-9	TRBD1	TRBJ1-4	NA	CASSYSLRGQANEKLFF	TGTGCCAGCAGCTATAGCTTAAGGGGACAGGCTAATGAAAAACTGTTTTTT
TRBV9	TRBD2	TRBJ2-1	once	CASSATSGGGNEQFF	TGTGCCAGCAGCGCGACTAGCGGTGGAGGCAATGAGCAGTTCTTC
TRBV25-1	TRBD1	TRBJ1-5	NA	CASRQGADQPQHF	TGTGCCAGCAGACAGGGGGCGGACCAGCCCCAGCATTTT
TRBV6-5	NA	TRBJ2-7	NA	CASRRRGGYYEQYF	TGTGCCAGCAGGCGGAGGGGGGGCTACTACGAGCAGTACTTC
TRBV7-2	NA	TRBJ1-4	NA	CASSAQGGTNEKLFF	TGTGCCAGCAGCGCCCAAGGCGGAACTAATGAAAAACTGTTTTTT
TRBV30	NA	TRBJ2-1	NA	CAWGVGASYNEQFF	TGTGCCTGGGGCGTAGGGGCCTCCTACAATGAGCAGTTCTTC
TRBV6-1	NA	TRBJ2-2	NA	CASTRRGGNTGELFF	TGTGCCAGCACCCGTCGAGGAGGGAACACCGGGGAGCTGTTTTTT
TRBV27	NA	TRBJ1-5	NA	CASSLGPKQPQHF	TGTGCCAGCAGTTTGGGGCCTAAGCAGCCCCAGCATTTT
TRBV9	NA	TRBJ2-6	NA	CASSVDPTTGANVLTF	TGTGCCAGCAGCGTAGATCCCACAACTGGGGCCAACGTCCTGACTTTC
TRBV28	TRBD2	TRBJ2-1	NA	CASSFGWTSGEWYNEQFF	TGTGCCAGCAGTTTCGGGTGGACTAGCGGGGAATGGTACAATGAGCAGTTCTTC
TRBV4-3	TRBD2	TRBJ2-3	few	CASSRETSGRKYF	TGCGCCAGCAGCCGTGAAACTAGCGGGAGGAAGTATTTT
TRBV6-5	TRBD2	TRBJ2-5	NA	CASIWGLAGAETQYF	TGTGCCAGCATCTGGGGACTAGCGGGAGCAGAGACCCAGTACTTC